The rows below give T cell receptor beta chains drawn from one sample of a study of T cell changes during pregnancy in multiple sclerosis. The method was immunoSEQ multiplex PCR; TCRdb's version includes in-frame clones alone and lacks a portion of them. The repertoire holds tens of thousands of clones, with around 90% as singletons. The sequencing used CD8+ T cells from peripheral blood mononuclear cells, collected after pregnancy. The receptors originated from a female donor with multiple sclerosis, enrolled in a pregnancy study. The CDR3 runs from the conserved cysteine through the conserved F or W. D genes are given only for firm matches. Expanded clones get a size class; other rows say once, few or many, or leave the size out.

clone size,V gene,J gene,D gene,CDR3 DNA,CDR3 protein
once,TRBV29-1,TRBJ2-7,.,TGCAGCGTTGTCAAAGCTGACTCCTACGAGCAGTACTTC,CSVVKADSYEQYF
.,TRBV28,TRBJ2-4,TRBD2,TGTGCCAGCTCTGGGACTAGCGGGGGAGCCAAAAACATTCAGTACTTC,CASSGTSGGAKNIQYF
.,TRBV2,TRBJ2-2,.,TGTGCCAGCAGAGAAACTAGTTCGGACGGGGAGCTGTTTTTT,CASRETSSDGELFF
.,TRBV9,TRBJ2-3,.,TGTGCCAGCAGCGCCCGACTATTAAATACGCAGTATTTT,CASSARLLNTQYF
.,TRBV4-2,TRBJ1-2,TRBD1,TGTGCCAGCAGCGGTCGGGACAGCCCCTATGGCTACACCTTC,CASSGRDSPYGYTF
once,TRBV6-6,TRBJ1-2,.,TGTGCCAGCAGTTATCTCCTCTCGGAGGATGGCTACACCTTC,CASSYLLSEDGYTF
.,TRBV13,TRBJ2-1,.,TGTGCCAGCAGCTCCAAAATAAGCGTCCCCAATGAGCAGTTCTTC,CASSSKISVPNEQFF
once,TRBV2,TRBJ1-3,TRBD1,TGTGCCAGCAGGAGGACAGGGCAAACTGGAAACACCATATATTTT,CASRRTGQTGNTIYF
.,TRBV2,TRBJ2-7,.,TGTGCCAGCAGTGGGCGGGAGCAGTACTTC,CASSGREQYF
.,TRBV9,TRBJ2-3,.,TGTGCCAGCAGCGTAGAGAAGGGGAGCACAGATACGCAGTATTTT,CASSVEKGSTDTQYF
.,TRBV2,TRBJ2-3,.,TGTGCCAGCAACCCAGGACAGATATCCACAGATACGCAGTATTTT,CASNPGQISTDTQYF
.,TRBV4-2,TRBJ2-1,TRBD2,TGTGCCAGCAGCCAAGTTAGCGGGGGGGCCAATGAGCAGTTCTTC,CASSQVSGGANEQFF
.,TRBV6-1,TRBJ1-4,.,TGTGCCAGCAGTGAAGCCCTGCGCGGTGCTAATGAAAAACTGTTTTTT,CASSEALRGANEKLFF
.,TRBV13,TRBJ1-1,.,TGTGCCAGCAGCCTCATCTCTCGGGAAGCTTTCTTT,CASSLISREAFF
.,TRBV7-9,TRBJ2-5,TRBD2,TGTGCCAGCAGCGTACTAGCGGGAGAGACCCAGTACTTC,CASSVLAGETQYF
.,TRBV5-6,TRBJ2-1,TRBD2,TGTGCCAGCAAGGGGACTAGCGACTACAATGAGCAGTTCTTC,CASKGTSDYNEQFF
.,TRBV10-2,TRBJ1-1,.,TGCGCCAGCAGTGAACAACCCCAGGGAGAAGCTTTCTTT,CASSEQPQGEAFF